Following are 23 T cell receptor beta chains from one sample sequenced in a study of blood T cell repertoires in COVID-19. Generated by immunoSEQ multiplex PCR, the TCRdb table keeps only in-frame clones and is missing some. This repertoire shows some 45,000 clones, about 80% found once; its top ten account for roughly 20%. Sample: peripheral blood. Receptor source: a man aged 65-85 years with acute or convalescent COVID-19.

Only a few counts were recorded for this clone. The rearrangement uses TRBV2 and TRBJ1-2, with TRBD1 matching over 10 bases. The CDR3 consists of 14 residues. J gave up 5 bases and V 5 bases, and 5 bases lay outside the gene matches. Germline loops: CDR1 SNHLY, CDR2 FYNNEI. CDR3: CASSTDRGRYGYTF. CDR3 sequence (DNA): TGTGCCAGCAGTACGGACAGGGGGAGGTATGGCTACACCTTC.

This chain links TRBV2 with TRBJ1-1, with TRBD1 as a possible D gene (5 bases). There are 15 residues in the CDR3. V was pared by 0 bases and J by 5 bases, with 13 bases between. Germline V gene sequence: CDR1 SNHLY, CDR2 FYNNEI. The DNA for the CDR3 is TGTGCCAGCAGTGAAGCTGCCGGGGCGGGGACTGAAGCTTTCTTT. It is translated as CASSEAAGAGTEAFF.

The chain uses TRBV10-1 and TRBJ2-3, with 8 bases that match TRBD2. The CDR3 extends over 15 amino acids. The trim removed 2 bases at V and 4 bases at J, leaving 5 bases unmatched. Germline V gene lookup returns CDR1 WNHNN and CDR2 SYGVQD (reference sequence). CDR3 loop: CASSENPGRADTQYF. CDR3 coding DNA: TGCGCCAGCAGTGAGAATCCCGGGAGGGCAGATACGCAGTATTTT.

The V call is TRBV14, the J call TRBJ1-2; 8 bases are shared with TRBD1. There are 15 residues in the CDR3. Germline lookup yields CDR1 SGHDN and CDR2 FVKESK. Germline trimming cut 4 bases from V and 1 base from J; bases unmatched to any gene: 5. The CDR3 sequence is CASSRDRGHNYGYTF. CDR3 DNA: TGTGCCAGCAGCCGAGACAGGGGACATAACTATGGCTACACCTTC.

In its sample, this clone was seen once. The chain carries TRBV7-2 and TRBJ2-5; no clear D gene. V gave up 1 base and J gave up 2 bases, with 14 bases separating them. Germline lookup yields CDR1 SGHTA and CDR2 FQGNSA. There are 16 residues in the CDR3. The CDR3 is CASSLENYYKQETQYF. The CDR3 bases are TGTGCCAGCAGCTTAGAGAATTACTATAAACAAGAGACCCAGTACTTC.

This chain uses TRBV28 with TRBJ1-1; D is possibly TRBD1 (6 bases). Germline lookup yields CDR1 MDHEN and CDR2 SYDVKM. V was trimmed by 4 bases and J by 4 bases, leaving 16 bases between them. This CDR3 region has 15 residues. The CDR3 loop reads CASSSGSTGTTEAFF. As DNA, the CDR3 is TGTGCCAGCAGTTCAGGTAGTACAGGGACCACTGAAGCTTTCTTT.

The rearrangement uses TRBV27 and TRBJ1-2; no clear D gene. The CDR3 has 13 residues. Trimming removed 8 bases from V and 1 base from J, with 11 bases in between. Germline V gene sequence: CDR1 MNHEY, CDR2 SMNVEV (reference sequence). CDR3 in DNA: TGTGCCAGCGCGACTAGTAGTAACTATGGCTACACCTTC. The encoded protein is CASATSSNYGYTF.

The chain is built from TRBV9 and TRBJ1-2; possible D gene TRBD1, 6 bases. Trimming took off 0 bases at V and 5 bases at J, with 14 bases between the two ends. The CDR3 is 15 residues long. Germline CDR1 reads SGDLS; CDR2 reads YYNGEE. The chain's CDR3 is CASSVDGAGVYGYTF. The DNA for the CDR3 is TGTGCCAGCAGCGTAGATGGGGCAGGGGTTTATGGCTACACCTTC.

The chain employs TRBV19 and TRBJ2-2, with 8 bases lining up with TRBD1. J gave up 4 bases and V 1 base, and 2 bases lay outside the gene matches. Germline V CDR1 and CDR2: LNHDA, SQIVND (reference sequence). The CDR3 is made up of 15 amino acids. DNA for the CDR3: TGTGCCAGTAGTATAGGGACAGGGAGCACCGGGGAGCTGTTTTTT. Its protein product is CASSIGTGSTGELFF.

This sequence joins TRBV18 and TRBJ1-1; tentative D call: TRBD1 (5 bases). The V gene lost 1 base and the J gene lost 0 bases, with 15 bases spanning the gap. This CDR3 comprises 17 residues. The germline CDR1 and CDR2 sequences are KGHSH and LQKENI. CDR3 sequence: CASSPRSGDFVNTEAFF. The CDR3 DNA reads as TGTGCCAGCTCACCACGGTCTGGGGACTTTGTGAACACTGAAGCTTTCTTT.

The chain combines TRBV12-3 or TRBV12-4 with TRBJ1-2; TRBD1 matches 8 bases. CDR3 length: 13 amino acids. Losses at the gene ends were 5 bases for V and 3 bases for J; bases not matched to a gene: 2. The CDR3 sequence: CASSRTGHYGYTF. In DNA, the CDR3 is TGTGCCAGCAGTCGGACAGGGCACTATGGCTACACCTTC.

The rearrangement joins TRBV7-8 to TRBJ2-1; weak D call: TRBD2 (6 bases). V gave up 3 bases and J gave up 0 bases, with 15 bases separating them. In germline, CDR1 is SGHVS, CDR2 FQNEAQ. The CDR3 sequence is 17 residues long. CDR3: CASSFFGTFNSYNEQFF. Here the CDR3 DNA reads TGTGCCAGCAGCTTCTTTGGGACTTTCAACTCCTACAATGAGCAGTTCTTC.

The V gene is TRBV6-2 or TRBV6-3, the J gene TRBJ2-1, with 13 bases lining up with TRBD2. Trimming removed 6 bases from V and 7 bases from J; junction bases left unmatched: 6. Germline CDR1 is MNHEY and CDR2 is SVGEGT. The CDR3 contains 15 residues. The CDR3 spells CASSKLAGGQNEQFF. Here the CDR3 DNA reads TGTGCCAGCAGCAAACTAGCGGGGGGGCAGAATGAGCAGTTCTTC.

The rearrangement uses TRBV7-2 and TRBJ1-5; TRBD1 matches at 7 bases. The CDR3 has 15 amino acids. Germline CDR1 and CDR2: SGHTA and FQGNSA. V lost 6 bases to trimming and J lost 5 bases; unmatched junction nucleotides: 10. The CDR3 DNA follows: TGTGCCAGCAGTATTAGACAGGGAAGGGATCAGCCCCAGCATTTT. Translation: CASSIRQGRDQPQHF.

The chain recombines TRBV11-2 with TRBJ1-1; 8 nucleotides line up with TRBD1. The length of the CDR3 is 16 residues. Germline trimming cut 4 bases from V and 1 base from J; bases unmatched to any gene: 8. Germline V CDR1 and CDR2: SGHAT, FQNNGV. As DNA, the CDR3 is TGTGCCAGCAGCTACCATGGACAGGGCCCGAACACTGAAGCTTTCTTT. It specifies CASSYHGQGPNTEAFF.

V is TRBV16 and J is TRBJ1-6; tentatively, D is TRBD1 (6 bases). The CDR3 length is 14 residues. V was clipped by 4 bases and J by 6 bases, with 10 bases between them. Germline V lookup: CDR1 KGHSY, CDR2 FQNENV. CDR3 region: CASSPDRANSPLHF. CDR3 DNA: TGTGCCAGCAGCCCGGACAGAGCTAATTCACCCCTCCACTTT.

The chain couples TRBV6-5 to TRBJ2-5, with D possibly TRBD2 on 6 matching bases. This CDR3 spans 13 amino acids. The germline V and J ends were trimmed by 7 bases and 2 bases, with 11 bases remaining between them. Germline CDR1 and CDR2: MNHEY and SVGAGI. CDR3 DNA sequence: TGTGCCAGCACCCACGGAGGGCAAGAGACCCAGTACTTC. Encoded protein: CASTHGGQETQYF.

With regard to this clone: Additional DNA sequences in this sample encode the identical CDR3. The genes are TRBV6-1 and TRBJ1-6; D gene unclear. This CDR3 has 18 amino acids. Trimming took 0 bases from V and 0 from J, leaving 12 bases between them. Germline V gene lookup returns CDR1 MNHNS and CDR2 SASEGT. The CDR3 loop reads CASSEAPPASSYNSPLHF. Here the CDR3 DNA reads TGTGCCAGCAGTGAAGCCCCCCCAGCGAGCTCCTATAATTCACCCCTCCACTTT.

This clone was detected only once. The chain uses TRBV6-2 or TRBV6-3 and TRBJ1-2; tentatively, D is TRBD1 (6 bases). The V end was cut by 5 bases, the J end by 13 bases, with 17 bases between. Per germline, CDR1 MNHEY and CDR2 SVGEGT. The CDR3 is 12 residues long. CDR3 in DNA: TGTGCCAGCAGTCCAGGGGCCAAACGGCTCACCTTC. Protein: CASSPGAKRLTF.

The genes are TRBV10-3 and TRBJ2-3, with TRBD2 as a possible D gene (7 bases). CDR3 length equals 15 residues. V was clipped by 6 bases and J by 0 bases, with 13 bases between them. Germline-derived CDR1 and CDR2 are ENHRY and SYGVKD. CDR3 sequence reads: CAIRSGGASTDTQYF. DNA for the CDR3: TGTGCCATCAGATCGGGGGGCGCTAGCACAGATACGCAGTATTTT.

V and J are TRBV9 and TRBJ2-3; no clear D. CDR3 length equals 15 residues. Germline V gives CDR1 SGDLS, CDR2 YYNGEE. V was cut by 1 base and J by 3 bases, with 12 bases left in between. CDR3 nucleotide sequence: TGTGCCAGCAGCGTACTGGCTCTAGGTACAGATACGCAGTATTTT. This codes for CASSVLALGTDTQYF.

V gene TRBV19 combines with J gene TRBJ1-1, with D possibly TRBD1 on 6 matching bases. V was clipped by 7 bases and J by 5 bases, with 17 bases between them. The CDR3 length is 14 residues. Germline assignment: CDR1 LNHDA and CDR2 SQIVND (reference sequence). CDR3 DNA sequence: TGTGCCAGTACCCCGCGGGGGGCGAAAACTGAAGCTTTCTTT. Translated, it gives CASTPRGAKTEAFF.

The chain carries TRBV28 and TRBJ2-3; 9 nucleotides line up with TRBD1. This CDR3 is 14 amino acids long. The V segment lost 5 bases and the J segment 7 bases; nucleotides outside the gene matches: 7. Looked up from germline, CDR1 is MDHEN and CDR2 is SYDVKM. The CDR3 DNA reads as TGTGCCAGCAGTGACACAGGGGGCCGGCATACGCAGTATTTT. Amino acids: CASSDTGGRHTQYF.